Shown below are 26 T cell receptor beta chains from a single sample sequenced in a study of T cells in Graves' hyperthyroidism and ophthalmopathy. TCR beta CDR3 sequences were amplified from RNA transcripts. First-round RT-PCR with HTBI primers amplified the TCR CDR3 region. TCRdb reprocessed the multiplex PCR reads via MiXCR and lists one record per CDR3 protein. The data show under 400,000 distinct CDR3 sequences, roughly 14% seen once. The sample was blood. Every receptor here comes from a woman aged 55-69 years with Graves' hyperthyroidism.

The chain links TRBV6-1 to TRBJ2-2; D is ambiguous. V was clipped by 7 bases and J by 7 bases, with 7 bases between them. CDR3 size: 11 residues. In germline, CDR1 is MNHNS, CDR2 SASEGT. The CDR3 region has the DNA TGTGCCAGCACCTCGTACGGGGAGCTGTTTTTT. Translating gives CASTSYGELFF.

J is TRBJ1-5 and V is TRBV5-1; a weak D match, TRBD1 (5 bases). The CDR3 is 16 amino acids. CDR1 is SGHRS and CDR2 is YFSETQ in the germline V gene. Trimming stripped 0 bases from V and 1 base from J, with 11 bases between. The CDR3 is CASSLGGTGSNQPQHF. Here the CDR3 DNA reads TGCGCCAGCAGCTTGGGCGGGACGGGAAGCAATCAGCCCCAGCATTTT.

This clonotype was seen many times. This rearrangement joins TRBV28 to TRBJ2-7; maybe TRBD2 (5 bases). The CDR3 contains 14 residues. With 9 bases removed from V and 4 bases from J, the gap between germline ends came to 19 bases. Looked up from germline, CDR1 is MDHEN and CDR2 is SYDVKM. CDR3 protein: CASFTGLGIYEQYF. In nucleotides, the CDR3 is TGTGCCAGTTTTACCGGGCTCGGGATTTACGAGCAGTACTTC.

On this clonotype itself: The CDR3 carries no conserved terminal phenylalanine or tryptophan, so it likely arises from a read error. This sequence joins TRBV12-3 or TRBV12-4 and TRBJ2-7; D gene unclear. Trimming shortened V by 5 bases and J by 7 bases, and 12 bases separated the two germline ends. The CDR3 totals 12 residues. In DNA, the CDR3 is TGTGCCAGCAGTCCTAGTGGGTTGGAGCAGTACTTA. Protein sequence: CASSPSGLEQYL.

This chain connects TRBV4-1 to TRBJ1-5, with TRBD1 matching over 7 bases. The V segment lost 4 bases and the J segment 0 bases; nucleotides outside the gene matches: 12. The CDR3 extends over 18 amino acids. The V gene's germline CDR1 is MGHRA and CDR2 YSYEKL. Here the CDR3 DNA reads TGCGCCAGCAGCCCAAGATGGTCAGGGGGGGCTAGCAATCAGCCCCAGCATTTT. This codes for CASSPRWSGGASNQPQHF.

The chain links TRBV6-2 or TRBV6-3 to TRBJ2-7; 8 bases are shared with TRBD1. Germline V gives CDR1 MNHEY, CDR2 SVGEGT. The CDR3 covers 14 residues. Trimming at V came to 5 bases and at J to 5 bases, leaving 8 bases not matched to a gene. The CDR3 protein is CASSDWTGSDEQYF. CDR3 bases: TGTGCCAGCAGTGACTGGACAGGGAGCGACGAGCAGTACTTC.

This clonotype was found many times. This chain joins TRBV11-2 and TRBJ2-7; the D gene could be TRBD1 or TRBD2 (5 bases each). V was trimmed by 3 bases and J by 6 bases, leaving 9 bases between them. Germline-derived CDR1 and CDR2 are SGHAT and FQNNGV. This CDR3 has 12 amino acids. The CDR3 DNA reads TGTGCCAGCAGCTTGGGGGTGACCGAGCAGTACTTC. It is translated as CASSLGVTEQYF.

This clonotype has just a few counts. The chain is built from TRBV25-1 and TRBJ2-7, with D perhaps matching TRBD2 (5 bases). CDR1 MGHDK and CDR2 SYGVNS come from the germline V gene. The CDR3 is 14 amino acids. V was shortened by 3 bases and J by 9 bases, with 18 bases between the two germline ends. CDR3 residues: CASSDRNWSRGQYF. The CDR3 DNA reads TGTGCCAGCAGTGACAGAAACTGGTCCCGGGGGCAGTACTTC.

In this sample, this clonotype turned up many times. The rearrangement joins TRBV4-2 to TRBJ2-2; 12 bases fit TRBD2. The V and J ends lost 3 bases and 4 bases, in that order; junction bases with no gene match: 9. CDR3 length: 18 residues. From germline, CDR1 is LGHNA and CDR2 YNFKEQ. CDR3 nucleotide sequence: TGTGCCAGCAGCCACGCCGTGACTAGCGGGAGAGGCACCGGGGAGCTGTTTTTT. Its translation is CASSHAVTSGRGTGELFF.

This clonotype was seen many times. The J gene is TRBJ1-2, the V gene TRBV4-1; D unresolved. The germline V and J ends were trimmed by 3 bases and 4 bases, with 6 bases remaining between them. CDR1 MGHRA and CDR2 YSYEKL come from the germline V gene. The CDR3 totals 12 residues. CDR3: CASSQEGYGYTF. CDR3 nucleotides: TGCGCCAGCAGCCAGGAAGGCTATGGCTACACCTTC.

This clonotype has a count of ten or more. The V call is TRBV11-3, the J call TRBJ1-2, with a possible D match to TRBD1 (6 bases). V gave up 5 bases and J gave up 4 bases, with 26 bases separating them. Germline CDR1 SGHNT, CDR2 YENEEA. The CDR3 consists of 18 residues. DNA of the CDR3: TGTGCCAGCAGCGGTCGGGCAGGGGCCTCGAATTATCTCTATGGCTACACCTTC. Translating it yields CASSGRAGASNYLYGYTF.

This chain connects TRBV11-2 to TRBJ2-2, with TRBD1 matching over 7 bases. The CDR3 contains 15 residues. Germline CDR1 SGHAT, CDR2 FQNNGV. Germline trimming cut 4 bases from V and 1 base from J; bases unmatched to any gene: 3. CDR3 sequence (DNA): TGTGCCAGCAGCTGGGGACAGCTGAACACCGGGGAGCTGTTTTTT. Its protein is CASSWGQLNTGELFF.

This clonotype has just a few counts. The chain joins TRBV20-1 to TRBJ1-2; TRBD1 agrees at 9 bases. CDR1 and CDR2 from the germline V gene are DFQATT and SNEGSKA (reference sequence). V lost 3 bases to trimming and J lost 4 bases; unmatched junction nucleotides: 3. The CDR3 loop spans 13 amino acids. The CDR3 protein is CSASGTGSYGYTF. For the CDR3, the DNA is TGCAGTGCTAGTGGGACAGGGAGCTATGGCTACACCTTC.

The sample holds many counts of this clonotype. The chain has TRBV18 and TRBJ1-1, with no clear D. V was trimmed by 3 bases and J by 1 base, leaving 3 bases between them. Germline V gives CDR1 KGHSH, CDR2 LQKENI. The CDR3 runs 12 residues. The chain's CDR3 is CASSPGNTEAFF. Here the CDR3 DNA reads TGTGCCAGCTCACCCGGGAACACTGAAGCTTTCTTT.

This clonotype was counted at least ten times. V and J are TRBV7-9 and TRBJ2-1, with TRBD2 identical over 8 bases. The CDR3 runs 17 residues. Losses at the gene ends were 6 bases for V and 4 bases for J; bases not matched to a gene: 14. From germline, CDR1 is SEHNR and CDR2 FQNEAQ (reference sequence). As DNA, the CDR3 is TGTGCCAGCAGGCTTAGAATGGGCGGGAGGCCGTACAATGAGCAGTTCTTC. It codes for CASRLRMGGRPYNEQFF.

The rearrangement joins TRBV6-1 to TRBJ2-3, with D maybe TRBD2 (5 bases). V was clipped by 0 bases and J by 5 bases, with 9 bases between them. The CDR3 loop spans 14 amino acids. Germline CDR1 reads MNHNS; CDR2 reads SASEGT. The CDR3 sequence: CASSEAVGRDTQYF. The DNA of the CDR3 is TGTGCCAGCAGTGAAGCGGTGGGGAGAGATACGCAGTATTTT.

This chain uses TRBV20-1 with TRBJ2-7, with TRBD1 identical over 12 bases. Germline V gene lookup returns CDR1 DFQATT and CDR2 SNEGSKA (reference sequence). Trimming took 5 bases from V and 5 from J; bases not matched to a gene: 13. This CDR3 has 16 amino acids. CDR3 amino acids: CSALPGTGGRGDEQYF. The DNA for the CDR3 is TGCAGTGCTTTACCCGGGACAGGGGGCAGGGGTGACGAGCAGTACTTC.

This clonotype was recorded at least ten times. V and J are TRBV6-1 and TRBJ2-4; D is ambiguous. Germline CDR1 MNHNS, CDR2 SASEGT. The CDR3 has 15 residues. Trimming stripped 0 bases from V and 2 bases from J, with 8 bases between. In DNA form, the CDR3 reads TGTGCCAGCAGTGAAGCGATGTCGCCCAAAAACATTCAGTACTTC. It encodes CASSEAMSPKNIQYF.

This clonotype was detected many times. The V gene is TRBV7-2, the J gene TRBJ1-2; D is ambiguous. From germline, CDR1 is SGHTA and CDR2 FQGNSA. This CDR3 has 13 residues. Trimming shortened V by 5 bases and J by 5 bases, and 12 bases separated the two germline ends. CDR3 sequence reads: CASSLPQEYGYTF. The CDR3 DNA reads as TGTGCCAGCAGCCTGCCGCAGGAGTATGGCTACACCTTC. The entire variable domain, with the rest obtained from reference TRBV7-2 and TRBJ1-2, is as follows: GAGVSQSPSNKVTEKGKDVELRCDPISGHTALYWYRQSLGQGLEFLIYFQGNSAPDKSGLPSDRFSAERTGGSVSTLTIQRTQQEDSAVYLCASSLPQEYGYTFGSGTRLTVV.

In this sample, this clonotype turned up a few times. The V and J genes are TRBV7-9 and TRBJ2-5; TRBD1 aligns across 7 bases. V was pared by 6 bases and J by 1 base, with 5 bases of the junction left unmatched. The CDR3 sequence is 14 residues long. Germline-derived CDR1 and CDR2 are SEHNR and FQNEAQ (reference sequence). CDR3 protein: CASRARDSQETQYF. CDR3 sequence (DNA): TGTGCCAGCAGAGCCCGGGACAGCCAAGAGACCCAGTACTTC.

The chain is built from TRBV30 and TRBJ2-1; 12 positions agree with TRBD2. This CDR3 is 14 amino acids long. Trimming cost V 4 bases and J 4 bases; bases outside gene matches: 2. The V gene's germline CDR1 is GTSNPN and CDR2 SVGIG (reference sequence). The CDR3 region has the DNA TGTGCCTGGACCGGACTAGCGGGGTACAATGAGCAGTTCTTC. Translation gives CAWTGLAGYNEQFF. The complete variable domain, with remaining parts taken from reference TRBV30 and TRBJ2-1, reads SQTIHQWPATLVQPVGSPLSLECTVEGTSNPNLYWYRQAAGRGLQLLFYSVGIGQISSEVPQNLSASRPQDRQFILSSKKLLLSDSGFYLCAWTGLAGYNEQFFGPGTRLTVL.

This clonotype was counted many times. V is TRBV11-2 and J is TRBJ1-3; TRBD1 matches at 8 bases. The CDR3 is 17 residues long. CDR1 and CDR2 from the germline V gene are SGHAT and FQNNGV. J was trimmed by 3 bases and V by 3 bases; bases with no gene match: 10. For the CDR3, the DNA is TGTGCCAGCAGCTTGGTGTCCCAGGGGGCGTTTGGAAACACCATATATTTT. Its protein is CASSLVSQGAFGNTIYF.

Only one count was recorded for this clonotype. V gene TRBV7-9 combines with J gene TRBJ1-5, with D perhaps matching TRBD1 (6 bases). CDR1 is SEHNR, CDR2 FQNEAQ, per germline (reference sequence). The CDR3 has 15 residues. V was shortened by 4 bases and J by 3 bases, with 13 bases between the two germline ends. CDR3 loop: CASSSDGGPNQPQHF. For the CDR3, the DNA is TGTGCCAGCAGCTCTGACGGGGGGCCCAATCAGCCCCAGCATTTT.

The rearrangement joins TRBV7-9 to TRBJ2-5, with D perhaps TRBD1 (5 bases). The CDR3 runs to 13 residues. Trimming took off 2 bases at V and 3 bases at J, with 7 bases between the two ends. Germline-derived CDR1 and CDR2 are SEHNR and FQNEAQ (reference sequence). CDR3 sequence: CASSLIREETQYF. The CDR3 nucleotides read TGTGCCAGCAGCTTAATCAGGGAAGAGACCCAGTACTTC.

In its sample, this clonotype was seen many times. This chain uses TRBV7-9 with TRBJ1-1; D unresolved. Germline CDR1 and CDR2: SEHNR and FQNEAQ (reference sequence). CDR3 size: 12 residues. Trimming shortened V by 2 bases and J by 7 bases, and 8 bases separated the two germline ends. The CDR3 here is CASSLWTVEAFF. CDR3 in DNA: TGTGCCAGCAGCTTATGGACCGTTGAAGCTTTCTTT. Based on the CDR3 plus reference TRBV7-9 and TRBJ1-1, the full variable domain is DTGVSQNPRHKITKRGQNVTFRCDPISEHNRLYWYRQTLGQGPEFLTYFQNEAQLEKSRLLSDRFSAERPKGSFSTLEIQRTEQGDSAMYLCASSLWTVEAFFGQGTRLTVV.

This clonotype was detected a few times. A much larger clone is a single base away; this may be a read error. V gene TRBV11-2 combines with J gene TRBJ2-3; possibly TRBD1 or TRBD2 for D (6 bases each). V gave up 5 bases and J gave up 4 bases, with 16 bases separating them. The germline CDR1 and CDR2 sequences are SGHAT and FQNNGV. This CDR3 has 15 residues. CDR3 sequence reads: CASSLLDGGADTQYF. For the CDR3, the DNA is TGTGCCAGCAGCCTCCTTGACGGGGGCGCAGATACGCAGTATTTT.